This T cell receptor beta chain was retrieved from a study of blood T cell repertoires in COVID-19. Overall study context: There were acute and convalescent COVID-19 samples, and they came from the United States, Italy and Spain.

The study counted Cohort 3 donors as recovered given two negative PCRs, clearance, or symptom resolution. Libraries were prepared by immunoSEQ multiplex PCR; TCRdb keeps only in-frame clonotypes and omits some of them. The sample shows over 250,000 clones, 70% to 90% of them seen only once. The CDR3 is 15 residues long. J gave up 5 bases and V 3 bases, and 6 bases lay outside the gene matches. CDR1 and CDR2 (germline): SGHTA, FQGNSA. This clone came up a few times. The chain links TRBV7-2 to TRBJ1-4; TRBD1 aligns across 7 bases. Sequences were obtained from PBMCs or T cells enriched from blood (not recorded which). The TCR comes from a woman aged 25 to 45 who had recovered from COVID-19. CDR3 bases: TGTGCCAGCAGCTTCCGACAGGGAGGAAATGAAAAACTGTTTTTT. Its protein is CASSFRQGGNEKLFF.